This T cell receptor (beta chain) was found in a study of T cells in Graves' hyperthyroidism and ophthalmopathy (dated by TCRdb to the late 2010s). Regarding the research as a whole: Peripheral blood was collected at initial diagnosis, before any treatment. A discovery cohort of approximately 97 patients, roughly 45 with Graves' ophthalmopathy and about 60 with stable Graves' hyperthyroidism, was used to find distinguishing TCR V-J signatures. Prospective prediction of ophthalmopathy was tested in an independent validation cohort consisting of roughly 20 hyperthyroidism patients and some 17 patients who later progressed to ophthalmopathy. The roughly 90 discovery patients were divided at random into training and test sets in a 7:3 ratio. The study also compared thyroid tissue and blood T-cell repertoires from over 5 Graves' hyperthyroidism patients. After sampling, hyperthyroidism patients received methimazole starting at 30 mg daily, and ophthalmopathy patients received high-dose intravenous methylprednisolone. TCR Vbeta CDR3 sequencing of 120 to 150 peripheral blood samples (more than 40 ophthalmopathy, about 74 hyperthyroidism and roughly 17 progressor patients) is reported in the paper. Overall study results and their limits: Sample size was not statistically predetermined, and blinding of investigators to group allocation was not performed. Most expanded thyroid clonotypes (frequency above 0.001) were also found in blood, which suggests that blood repertoires may mirror thyroid immune responses. During validation, the model predicted progression to ophthalmopathy a median of roughly 7.1 months ahead of onset, with 70.59% sensitivity and less than 85% specificity. A 13 V-J signature model separated ophthalmopathy from stable hyperthyroidism, with roughly 88% sensitivity and 81.08% specificity in cross-validation and 80%/75% in testing.

The TCR beta CDR3 regions were amplified from RNA transcripts. The first round of RT-PCR for the TCR CDR3 was performed with the HTBI primer set and the Qiagen OneStep RT-PCR kit. The libraries were constructed in a second round of multiplex PCR and then size-selected and purified. The libraries were sequenced on an Illumina HiSeq2000 using paired-end 100 bp reads. The paper's data handling went like this. SOAPnuke was used to process the raw data, throwing out any read that contained adapters or uncalled bases, had a mean Phred below 15, or lacked an exact constant-primer or identifier match. COPE v1.2.5 was used to merge high-quality paired reads, and clonotypes were defined as unique nucleotide sequences. MiTCR v1.1 was used to align the clonotypes against IMGT TRBV, TRBD and TRBJ reference segments. Only V-J combinations with frequency above 0.0001, covering 99% to 99.2% of repertoires, were analysed. The TCS score was defined as F50 (clonal expansion) divided by E x V (chaos), with BLOSUM62-based TCRdist calculated between CDR3 peptides within each V-J. Welch's t-statistics and random forest reduced several hundred V-J features to about 12, which were used in a naive Bayes classifier (R e1071). The public reads were quality trimmed at Q25 with fastp and then assembled into clones with MiXCR by TCRdb, keeping productive beta chains. Rows with one shared CDR3 protein collapse into an entry with the most common genes and DNA. These V and J calls are TCRdb output, not the study's own analysis. The sample data list roughly 530,000 distinct CDR3 sequences, and over 15% of these were observed just once. In total, the top ten clones hold approximately 16% of the sample.

In the ophthalmopathy patients, disease was moderately to severely active, with a Clinical Activity Score of 3 or more, a NOSPECS grade of 4 or more, and a duration of less than 3 months. The study excluded patients with uncontrolled infections, other autoimmune diseases, pregnancy or lactation. Clinical symptoms, serum thyroxine and TRAb, thyroid ultrasound, and orbital computed tomography formed the basis for the diagnoses. PBMCs were separated from roughly 10 ml of fresh peripheral blood using Ficoll-Paque density gradient centrifugation. Total RNA was extracted with Trizol reagent, and quality was checked on an Agilent 2100 Bioanalyzer. Trimming costs V 0 bases and J 6 bases, and their ends lie 9 bases apart. The CDR3 measures 14 amino acids from cysteine to phenylalanine. The CDR3 DNA has 42 bases and is translated from base 1. The germline V gene provides CDR1 MNHEY and CDR2 SVGAGI. This clonotype was recorded many times. It lacks a known antigen. No per-base quality is available; no much larger clone lies one base away.

This sequence uses TRBV6-5 and TRBJ2-1; the D gene is unclear. The sample comprised blood. This TCR was sampled from a woman younger than 35 with Graves' ophthalmopathy. This receptor carries the CDR3 CASSYSVGSNEQFF. DNA sequence: TGTGCCAGCAGTTACTCGGTCGGGTCCAATGAGCAGTTCTTC.